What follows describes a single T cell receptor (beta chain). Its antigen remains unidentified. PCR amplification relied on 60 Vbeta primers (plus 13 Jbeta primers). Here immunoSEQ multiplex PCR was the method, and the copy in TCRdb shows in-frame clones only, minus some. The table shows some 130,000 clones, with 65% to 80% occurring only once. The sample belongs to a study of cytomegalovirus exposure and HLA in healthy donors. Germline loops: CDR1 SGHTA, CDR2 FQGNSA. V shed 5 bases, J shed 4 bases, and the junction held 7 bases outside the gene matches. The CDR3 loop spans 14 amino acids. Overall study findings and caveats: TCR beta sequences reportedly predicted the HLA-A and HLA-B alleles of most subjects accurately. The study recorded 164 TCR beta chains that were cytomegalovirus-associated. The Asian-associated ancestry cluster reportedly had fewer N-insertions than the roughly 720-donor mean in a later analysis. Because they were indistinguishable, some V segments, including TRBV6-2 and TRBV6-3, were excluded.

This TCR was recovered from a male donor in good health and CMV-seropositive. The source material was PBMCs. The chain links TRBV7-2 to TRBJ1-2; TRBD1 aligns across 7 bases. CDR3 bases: TGTGCCAGCAGCCCGCGACAGGGCTTCTATGGCTACACCTTC. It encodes CASSPRQGFYGYTF.